This TCR beta chain derives from a study of shared clonotypes between healthy human individuals. General observations from the study: Around 4.7% was the fraction of naive CD4 clonotypes found shared across several donors. Naive subsets generally had larger estimated richness than memory subsets.

Clones were sequenced by immunoSEQ multiplex PCR, and TCRdb holds only the in-frame ones, with some missing. In the table there are fewer than 800,000 clones, approximately 90% of which are singletons. CD45RO-negative cells were positively selected for CCR7, leaving out terminally differentiated effector memory CD45RA+ cells. Points on this clone: Its matching antigen is unknown.

Sequenced material: naive CD8+ T cells sorted from blood. The clonotype originates from a man under 40 in good health.

CDR3 sequence (DNA): TGTGCCAGCAGCCAAGAGTTTAGCGGCCCCTACGAGCAGTACTTC. This codes for CASSQEFSGPYEQYF. The chain has TRBV14 and TRBJ2-7, with D possibly matching TRBD2 (6 bases). From germline, CDR1 is SGHDN and CDR2 FVKESK. V lost 0 bases, J lost 2 bases, and 11 bases lay in between. The CDR3 consists of 15 residues. The whole variable domain, remainder taken from reference TRBV14 and TRBJ2-7, is EAGVTQFPSHSVIEKGQTVTLRCDPISGHDNLYWYRRVMGKEIKFLLHFVKESKQDESGMPNNRFLAERTGGTYSTLKVQPAELEDSGVYFCASSQEFSGPYEQYFGPGTRLTVT.